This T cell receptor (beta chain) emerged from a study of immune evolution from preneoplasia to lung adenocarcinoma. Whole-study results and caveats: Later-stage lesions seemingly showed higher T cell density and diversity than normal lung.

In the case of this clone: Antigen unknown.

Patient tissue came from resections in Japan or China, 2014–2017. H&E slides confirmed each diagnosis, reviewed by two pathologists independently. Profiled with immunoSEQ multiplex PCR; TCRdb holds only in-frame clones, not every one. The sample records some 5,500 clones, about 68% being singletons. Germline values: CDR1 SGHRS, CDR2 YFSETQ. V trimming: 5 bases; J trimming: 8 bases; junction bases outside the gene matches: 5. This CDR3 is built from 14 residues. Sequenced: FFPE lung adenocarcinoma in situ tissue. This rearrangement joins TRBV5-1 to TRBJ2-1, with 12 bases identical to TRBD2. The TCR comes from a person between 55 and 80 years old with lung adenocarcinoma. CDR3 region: CASSPSGGAYEQFF. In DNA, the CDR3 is TGCGCCAGCAGTCCTAGCGGGGGGGCGTATGAGCAGTTCTTC.